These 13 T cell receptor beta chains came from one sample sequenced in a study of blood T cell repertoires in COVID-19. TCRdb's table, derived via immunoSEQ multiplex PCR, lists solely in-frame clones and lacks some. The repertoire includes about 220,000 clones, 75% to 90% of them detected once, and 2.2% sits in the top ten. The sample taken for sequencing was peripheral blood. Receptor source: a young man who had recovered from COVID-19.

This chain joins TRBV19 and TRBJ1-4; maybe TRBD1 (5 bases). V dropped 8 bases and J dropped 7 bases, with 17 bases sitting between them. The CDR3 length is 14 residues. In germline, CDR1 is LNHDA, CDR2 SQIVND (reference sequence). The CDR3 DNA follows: TGTGCCAGTGTCCGGGCAATGGGGGGTGAAAAACTGTTTTTT. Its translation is CASVRAMGGEKLFF. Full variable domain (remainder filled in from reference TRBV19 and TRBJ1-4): DGGITQSPKYLFRKEGQNVTLSCEQNLNHDAMYWYRQDPGQGLRLIYYSQIVNDFQKGDIAEGYSVSREKKESFPLTVTSAQKNPTAFYLCASVRAMGGEKLFFGSGTQLSVL.

As DNA, the CDR3 is TGTGCCAGCAGCCCTCCAACGGGCAGGGGTAACTATGGCTACACCTTC. Protein product: CASSPPTGRGNYGYTF. The chain recombines TRBV4-2 with TRBJ1-2, with a tentative D call TRBD1 (6 bases). With 4 bases removed from V and 1 base from J, the gap between germline ends came to 16 bases. The CDR3 is made up of 16 amino acids. From germline, CDR1 is LGHNA and CDR2 YNFKEQ.

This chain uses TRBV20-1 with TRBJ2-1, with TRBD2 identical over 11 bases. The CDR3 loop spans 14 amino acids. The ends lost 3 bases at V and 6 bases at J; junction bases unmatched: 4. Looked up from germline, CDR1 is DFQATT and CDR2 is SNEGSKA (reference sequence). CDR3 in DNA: TGCAGTGCTAGTGTGACTAGCGGGGCCAATGAGCAGTTCTTC. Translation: CSASVTSGANEQFF.

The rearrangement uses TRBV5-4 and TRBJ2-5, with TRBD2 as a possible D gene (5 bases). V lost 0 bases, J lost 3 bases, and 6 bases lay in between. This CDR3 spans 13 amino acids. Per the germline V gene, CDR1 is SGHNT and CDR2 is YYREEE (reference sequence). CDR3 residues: CASSLEREETQYF. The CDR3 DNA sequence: TGTGCCAGCAGCTTGGAGAGGGAAGAGACCCAGTACTTC. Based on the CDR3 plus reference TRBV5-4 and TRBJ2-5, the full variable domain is ETGVTQSPTHLIKTRGQQVTLRCSSQSGHNTVSWYQQALGQGPQFIFQYYREEENGRGNFPPRFSGLQFPNYSSELNVNALELDDSALYLCASSLEREETQYFGPGTRLLVL.

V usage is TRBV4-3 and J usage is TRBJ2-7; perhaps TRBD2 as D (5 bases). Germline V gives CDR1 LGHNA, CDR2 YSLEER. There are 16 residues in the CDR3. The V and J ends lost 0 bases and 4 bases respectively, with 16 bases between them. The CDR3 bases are TGCGCCAGCAGCCAAGATCCTGGGAGAGGGAATTACGAGCAGTACTTC. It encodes CASSQDPGRGNYEQYF.

The CDR3 region is CASSLAQGDGYTF. As DNA, the CDR3 is TGTGCCAGCAGCTTGGCACAGGGGGATGGCTACACCTTC. The chain carries TRBV5-5 and TRBJ1-2, with TRBD1 matching 8 bases. The germline gives CDR1 SGHKS, CDR2 YYEKEE (reference sequence). The CDR3 spans 13 residues. Trimming cost V 0 bases and J 6 bases; bases outside gene matches: 1.

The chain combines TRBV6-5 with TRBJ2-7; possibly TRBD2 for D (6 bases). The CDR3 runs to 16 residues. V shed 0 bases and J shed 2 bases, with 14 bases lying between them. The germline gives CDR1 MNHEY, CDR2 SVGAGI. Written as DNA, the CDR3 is TGTGCCAGCAGTTACTCGCGGGCTAGCGCTACCTACGAGCAGTACTTC. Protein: CASSYSRASATYEQYF.

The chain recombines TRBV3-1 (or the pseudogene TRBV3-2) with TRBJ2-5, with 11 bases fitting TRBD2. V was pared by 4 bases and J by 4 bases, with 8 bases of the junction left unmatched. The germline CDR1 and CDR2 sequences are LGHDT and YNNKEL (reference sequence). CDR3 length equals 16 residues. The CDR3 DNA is TGTGCCAGCAGCCCCGGAGTAGCGGGGGGGCGAGAGACCCAGTACTTC. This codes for CASSPGVAGGRETQYF.

Written as DNA, the CDR3 is TGTGCCAGCAGCCCGCGGGGGAGGTACACAGATACGCAGTATTTT. This encodes CASSPRGRYTDTQYF. The chain recombines TRBV6-5 with TRBJ2-3; 7 bases map to TRBD2. CDR1 and CDR2 (germline): MNHEY, SVGAGI. V dropped 6 bases and J dropped 2; count of bases not matched to a gene: 8. The CDR3 runs to 15 residues.

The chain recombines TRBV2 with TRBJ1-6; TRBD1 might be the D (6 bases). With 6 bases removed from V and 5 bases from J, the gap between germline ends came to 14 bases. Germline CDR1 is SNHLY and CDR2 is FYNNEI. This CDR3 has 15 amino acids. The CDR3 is CASSNRAPDNSPLHF. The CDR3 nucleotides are TGTGCCAGCAGCAACAGGGCGCCGGATAATTCACCCCTCCACTTT.

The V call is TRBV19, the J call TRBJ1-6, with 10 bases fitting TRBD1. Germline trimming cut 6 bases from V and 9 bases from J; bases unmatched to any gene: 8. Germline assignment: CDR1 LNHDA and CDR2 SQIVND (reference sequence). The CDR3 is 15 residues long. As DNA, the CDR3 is TGTGCCAGTAGAGAGCCGGGACAGGGGACTTCACCCCTCCACTTT. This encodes CASREPGQGTSPLHF.

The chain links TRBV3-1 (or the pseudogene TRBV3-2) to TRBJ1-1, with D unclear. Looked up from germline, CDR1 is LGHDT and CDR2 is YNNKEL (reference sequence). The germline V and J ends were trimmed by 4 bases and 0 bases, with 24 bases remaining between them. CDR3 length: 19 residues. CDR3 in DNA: TGTGCCAGCAGCCCAAACCCCGCGGGCATGGAATTTATGAACACTGAAGCTTTCTTT. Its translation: CASSPNPAGMEFMNTEAFF.

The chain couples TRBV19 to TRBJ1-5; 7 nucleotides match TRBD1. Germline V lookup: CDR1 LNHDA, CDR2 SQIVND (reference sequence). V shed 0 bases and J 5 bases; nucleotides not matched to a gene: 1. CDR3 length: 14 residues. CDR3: CASSIEGGDQPQHF. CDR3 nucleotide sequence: TGTGCCAGTAGTATAGAAGGGGGCGATCAGCCCCAGCATTTT.